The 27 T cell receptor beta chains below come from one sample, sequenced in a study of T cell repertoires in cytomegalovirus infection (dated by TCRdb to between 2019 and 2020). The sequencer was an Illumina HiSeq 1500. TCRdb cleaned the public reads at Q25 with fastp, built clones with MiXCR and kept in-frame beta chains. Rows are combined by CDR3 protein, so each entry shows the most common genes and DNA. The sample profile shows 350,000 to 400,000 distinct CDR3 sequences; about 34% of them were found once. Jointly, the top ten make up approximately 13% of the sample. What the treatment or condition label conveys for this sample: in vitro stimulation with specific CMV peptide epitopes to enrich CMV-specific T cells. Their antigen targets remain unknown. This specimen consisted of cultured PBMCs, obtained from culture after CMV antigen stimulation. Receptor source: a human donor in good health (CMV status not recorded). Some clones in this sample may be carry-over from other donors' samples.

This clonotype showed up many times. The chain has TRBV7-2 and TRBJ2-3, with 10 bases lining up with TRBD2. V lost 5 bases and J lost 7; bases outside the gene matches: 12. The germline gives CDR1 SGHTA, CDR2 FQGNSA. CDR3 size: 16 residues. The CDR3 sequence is CASSPQLAGSQNTQYF. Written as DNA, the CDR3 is TGTGCCAGCAGCCCCCAACTAGCGGGGAGCCAGAATACGCAGTATTTT.

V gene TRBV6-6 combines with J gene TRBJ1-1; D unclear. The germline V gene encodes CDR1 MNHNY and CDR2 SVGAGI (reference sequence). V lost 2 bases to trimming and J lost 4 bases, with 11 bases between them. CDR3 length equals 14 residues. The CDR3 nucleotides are TGTGCCAGCAGTTACCTAGGCAGCGGCACTGAAGCTTTCTTT. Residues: CASSYLGSGTEAFF.

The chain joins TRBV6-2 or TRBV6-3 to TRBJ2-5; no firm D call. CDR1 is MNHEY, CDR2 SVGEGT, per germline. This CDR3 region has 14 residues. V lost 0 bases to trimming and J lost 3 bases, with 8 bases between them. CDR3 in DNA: TGTGCCAGCAGTTACTCCGGCGCCGAAGAGACCCAGTACTTC. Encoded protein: CASSYSGAEETQYF.

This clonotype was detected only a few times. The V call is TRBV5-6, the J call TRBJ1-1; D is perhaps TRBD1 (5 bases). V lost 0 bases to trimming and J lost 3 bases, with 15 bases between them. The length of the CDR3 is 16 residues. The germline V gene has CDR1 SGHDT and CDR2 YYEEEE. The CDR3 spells CASSLAAGAGDTEAFF. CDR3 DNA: TGTGCCAGCAGCTTGGCTGCCGGGGCTGGAGACACTGAAGCTTTCTTT.

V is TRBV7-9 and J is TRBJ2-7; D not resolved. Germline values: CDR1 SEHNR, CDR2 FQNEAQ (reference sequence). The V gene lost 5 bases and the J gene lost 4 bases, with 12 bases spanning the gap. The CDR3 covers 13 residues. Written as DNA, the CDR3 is TGTGCCAGCAGCCCCCCCCGGATGTACGAGCAGTACTTC. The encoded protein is CASSPPRMYEQYF.

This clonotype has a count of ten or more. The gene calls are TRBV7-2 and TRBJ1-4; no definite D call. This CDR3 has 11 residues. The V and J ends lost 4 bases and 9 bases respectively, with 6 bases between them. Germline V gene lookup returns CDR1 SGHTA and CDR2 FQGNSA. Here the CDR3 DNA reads TGTGCCAGCAGCTCGGAAAAAAAACTGTTTTTT. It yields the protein CASSSEKKLFF.

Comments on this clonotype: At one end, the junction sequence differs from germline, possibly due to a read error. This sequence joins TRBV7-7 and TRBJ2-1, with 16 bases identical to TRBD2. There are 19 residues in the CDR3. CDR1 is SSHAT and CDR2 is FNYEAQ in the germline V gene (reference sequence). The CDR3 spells CASSASGLAGGGAYNEQFF. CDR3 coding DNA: TGTGCTAGCAGCGCTTCGGGACTAGCGGGAGGGGGAGCCTACAATGAGCAGTTCTTC. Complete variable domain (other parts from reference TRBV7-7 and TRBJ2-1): GAGVSQSPRYKVTKRGQDVTLRCDPISSHATLYWYQQALGQGPEFLTYFNYEAQPDKSGLPSDRFSAERPEGSISTLTIQRTEQRDSAMYRCASSASGLAGGGAYNEQFFGPGTRLTVL.

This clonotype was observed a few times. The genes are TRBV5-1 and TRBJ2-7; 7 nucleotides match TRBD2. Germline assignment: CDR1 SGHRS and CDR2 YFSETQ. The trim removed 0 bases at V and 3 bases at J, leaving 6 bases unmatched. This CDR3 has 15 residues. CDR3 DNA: TGCGCCAGCAGCTTGGGGCTAGCGGAAGACTACGAGCAGTACTTC. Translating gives CASSLGLAEDYEQYF.

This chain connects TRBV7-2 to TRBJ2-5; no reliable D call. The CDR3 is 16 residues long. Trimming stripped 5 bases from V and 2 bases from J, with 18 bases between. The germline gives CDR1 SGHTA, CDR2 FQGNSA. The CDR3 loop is CASSPAGLRYQETQYF. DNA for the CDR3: TGTGCCAGCAGCCCCGCCGGCCTGCGCTATCAAGAGACCCAGTACTTC.

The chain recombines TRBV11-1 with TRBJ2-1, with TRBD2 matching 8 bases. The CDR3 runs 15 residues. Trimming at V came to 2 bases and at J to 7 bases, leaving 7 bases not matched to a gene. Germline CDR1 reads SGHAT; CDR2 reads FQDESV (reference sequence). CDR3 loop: CASSLNGRGGNEQFF. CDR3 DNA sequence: TGTGCCAGCAGCTTAAACGGGAGGGGTGGGAATGAGCAGTTCTTC.

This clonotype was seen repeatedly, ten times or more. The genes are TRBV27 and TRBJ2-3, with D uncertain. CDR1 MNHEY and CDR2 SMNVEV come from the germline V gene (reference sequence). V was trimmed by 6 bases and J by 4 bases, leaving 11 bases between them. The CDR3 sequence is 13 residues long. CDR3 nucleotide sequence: TGTGCCAGCAGGCGTCCGGGTTCAGATACGCAGTATTTT. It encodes CASRRPGSDTQYF.

CDR3 sequence (DNA): TGTGCCAGCAGTTTAAGAAGGGGACTATTGGTCGGGGAGCTGTTTTTT. Translation gives CASSLRRGLLVGELFF. This chain links TRBV27 with TRBJ2-2; the match to TRBD2 covers 7 bases. After removal of 2 bases from V and 7 bases from J, the junction contained 10 bases not matched to a gene. Per the germline V gene, CDR1 is MNHEY and CDR2 is SMNVEV (reference sequence). This CDR3 region has 16 residues.

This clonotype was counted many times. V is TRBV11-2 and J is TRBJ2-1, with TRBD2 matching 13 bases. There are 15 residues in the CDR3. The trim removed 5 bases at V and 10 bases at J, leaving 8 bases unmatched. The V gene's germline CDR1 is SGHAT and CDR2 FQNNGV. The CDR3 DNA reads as TGTGCCAGCAGCCTTACTAGCGGGAGGGAACTCGAGCAGTTCTTC. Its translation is CASSLTSGRELEQFF.

As DNA, the CDR3 is TGCGCCAGCAGCCAAGAGGGCAGGGGAATAGCTTTCTTT. This translates into CASSQEGRGIAFF. This rearrangement joins TRBV4-1 to TRBJ1-1; weak D call: TRBD1 (6 bases). With 0 bases removed from V and 10 bases from J, the gap between germline ends came to 12 bases. The CDR3 has 13 amino acids. Germline CDR1 MGHRA, CDR2 YSYEKL.

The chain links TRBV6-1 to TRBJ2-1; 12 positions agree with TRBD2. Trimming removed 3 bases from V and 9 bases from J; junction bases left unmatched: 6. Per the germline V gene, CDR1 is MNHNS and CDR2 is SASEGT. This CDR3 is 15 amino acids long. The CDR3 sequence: CASSEGTSGRTEQFF. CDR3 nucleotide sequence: TGTGCCAGCAGTGAGGGAACTAGCGGGAGGACTGAGCAGTTCTTC.

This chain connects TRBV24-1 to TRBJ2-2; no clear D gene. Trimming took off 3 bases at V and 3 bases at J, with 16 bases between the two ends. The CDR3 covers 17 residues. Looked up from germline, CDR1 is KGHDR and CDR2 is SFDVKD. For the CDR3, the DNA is TGTGCCACCAGTGATGTGGGATCTCCTACGGACACCGGGGAGCTGTTTTTT. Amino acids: CATSDVGSPTDTGELFF.

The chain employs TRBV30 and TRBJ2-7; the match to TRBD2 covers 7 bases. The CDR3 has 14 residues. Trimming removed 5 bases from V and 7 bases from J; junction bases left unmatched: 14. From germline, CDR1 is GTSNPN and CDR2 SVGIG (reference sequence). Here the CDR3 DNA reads TGTGCCTGGGCAAAGCGGGATCCTCGGTGGGAGCAGTACGTC. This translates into CAWAKRDPRWEQYV.

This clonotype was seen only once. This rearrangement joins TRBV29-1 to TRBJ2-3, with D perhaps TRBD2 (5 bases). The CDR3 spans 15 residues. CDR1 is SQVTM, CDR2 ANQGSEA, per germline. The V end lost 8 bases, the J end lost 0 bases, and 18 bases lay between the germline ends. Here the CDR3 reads CSTQRRAGSTDTQYF. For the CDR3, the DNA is TGCAGCACTCAGCGGCGGGCAGGAAGCACAGATACGCAGTATTTT.

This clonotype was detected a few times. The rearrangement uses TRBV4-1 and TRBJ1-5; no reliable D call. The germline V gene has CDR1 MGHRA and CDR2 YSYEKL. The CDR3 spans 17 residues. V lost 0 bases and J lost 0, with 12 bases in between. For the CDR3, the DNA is TGCGCCAGCAGCCAAGATACGGGCGATATTAGCAATCAGCCCCAGCATTTT. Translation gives CASSQDTGDISNQPQHF.

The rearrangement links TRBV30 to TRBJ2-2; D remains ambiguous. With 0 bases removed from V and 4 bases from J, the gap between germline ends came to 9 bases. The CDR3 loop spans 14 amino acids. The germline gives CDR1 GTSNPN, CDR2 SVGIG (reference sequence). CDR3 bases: TGTGCCTGGAGTGTGGCAGCATTCACCGGGGAGCTGTTTTTT. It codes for CAWSVAAFTGELFF.

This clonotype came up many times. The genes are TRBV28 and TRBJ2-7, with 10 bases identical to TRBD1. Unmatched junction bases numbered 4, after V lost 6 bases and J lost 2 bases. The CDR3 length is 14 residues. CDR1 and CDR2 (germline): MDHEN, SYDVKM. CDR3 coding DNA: TGTGCCAGCAGAGGACAGGGGGGGACCTACGAGCAGTACTTC. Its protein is CASRGQGGTYEQYF. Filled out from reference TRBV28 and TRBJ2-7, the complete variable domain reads DVKVTQSSRYLVKRTGEKVFLECVQDMDHENMFWYRQDPGLGLRLIYFSYDVKMKEKGDIPEGYSVSREKKERFSLILESASTNQTSMYLCASRGQGGTYEQYFGPGTRLTVT.

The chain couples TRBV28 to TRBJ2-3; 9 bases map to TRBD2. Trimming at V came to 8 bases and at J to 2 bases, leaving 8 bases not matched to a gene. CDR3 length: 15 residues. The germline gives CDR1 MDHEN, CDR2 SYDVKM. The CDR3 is CASAEAGGYTDTQYF. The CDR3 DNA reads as TGTGCCAGCGCGGAAGCGGGAGGATACACAGATACGCAGTATTTT. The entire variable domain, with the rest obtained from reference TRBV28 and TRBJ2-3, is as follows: DVKVTQSSRYLVKRTGEKVFLECVQDMDHENMFWYRQDPGLGLRLIYFSYDVKMKEKGDIPEGYSVSREKKERFSLILESASTNQTSMYLCASAEAGGYTDTQYFGPGTRLTVL.

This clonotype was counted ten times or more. The CDR3 protein is CASSFNSGAVTDTQYF. CDR3 DNA sequence: TGTGCCAGCAGTTTTAACTCGGGAGCGGTCACAGATACGCAGTATTTT. The V and J genes are TRBV12-3 or TRBV12-4 and TRBJ2-3; D is perhaps TRBD2 (6 bases). V was trimmed by 3 bases and J by 2 bases, leaving 15 bases between them. The CDR3 covers 16 residues.

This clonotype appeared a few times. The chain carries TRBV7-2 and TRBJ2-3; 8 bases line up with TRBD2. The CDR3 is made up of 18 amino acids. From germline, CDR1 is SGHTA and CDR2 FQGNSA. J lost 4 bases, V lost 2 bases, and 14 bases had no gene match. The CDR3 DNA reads TGTGCCAGCAGCTTAAGAGTGGGTCCCAGCGGGAGTCCAGATACGCAGTATTTT. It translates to CASSLRVGPSGSPDTQYF.

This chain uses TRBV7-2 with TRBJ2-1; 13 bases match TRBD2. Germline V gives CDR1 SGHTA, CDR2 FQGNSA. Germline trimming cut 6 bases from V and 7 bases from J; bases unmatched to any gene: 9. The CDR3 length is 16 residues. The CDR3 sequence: CASRFPGLAGTNEQFF. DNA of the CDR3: TGTGCCAGCAGATTCCCGGGACTAGCGGGAACTAATGAGCAGTTCTTC.

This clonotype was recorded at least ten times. CDR3 DNA sequence: TGTGCCAGCAGCTTAGATGCAGGGCACTATGGCTACACCTTC. It specifies CASSLDAGHYGYTF. The chain joins TRBV7-2 to TRBJ1-2; D perhaps matches TRBD1 (5 bases). This CDR3 has 14 amino acids. V was pared by 1 base and J by 3 bases, with 9 bases between. Germline V gene lookup returns CDR1 SGHTA and CDR2 FQGNSA.

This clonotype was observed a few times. The CDR3 DNA reads TGTGCCAGCAGCTTCACTAGCGGGGGGGGGTATGAGCAGTTCTTC. This sequence encodes CASSFTSGGGYEQFF. The V and J genes are TRBV7-2 and TRBJ2-1, with TRBD2 matching 13 bases. The germline V gene has CDR1 SGHTA and CDR2 FQGNSA. Trimming at V came to 3 bases and at J to 8 bases, leaving 4 bases not matched to a gene. The CDR3 spans 15 residues. The whole variable domain, remainder taken from reference TRBV7-2 and TRBJ2-1, is GAGVSQSPSNKVTEKGKDVELRCDPISGHTALYWYRQSLGQGLEFLIYFQGNSAPDKSGLPSDRFSAERTGGSVSTLTIQRTQQEDSAVYLCASSFTSGGGYEQFFGPGTRLTVL.